The clone carrying this T cell receptor (beta chain) was observed at least ten times. As yet, its antigen is unknown. Through template switching, a universal primer site was introduced, and the cDNA contained unique molecular identifiers. In TCRdb, the 5' RACE reads were re-called with MiXCR into one record per CDR3 protein. This sample has 450,000 to 650,000 distinct CDR3 sequences; roughly 9.5% occur once, and the top ten carry 2.5% to 3%. The sample belongs to a study of identical twins. Findings and limits, study-wide: Fewer insertions characterized abundant cord blood beta clonotypes, whereas memory repertoires showed none. The study found weaker excess twin sharing in beta out-of-frame sequences. The conclusions drew on cross-sectional statistical analysis instead of tracking the same donors.

Germline V gene data show CDR1 as WNHNN and CDR2 as SYGVQD (reference sequence). The length of the CDR3 is 17 residues. Trimming shortened V by 0 bases and J by 7 bases, and 19 bases separated the two germline ends. These data also formed part of another study, on yellow fever vaccine responses in identical twins.

The chain links TRBV10-1 to TRBJ2-1; D possibly corresponds to TRBD2 (6 bases). This sequence originates from a woman in her late teens or twenties in good health. Material: PBMCs. The CDR3 DNA reads as TGCGCCAGCAGTGAGTCGAAAGGCTTCGGGAGTATAAATGAGCAGTTCTTC. Its protein product is CASSESKGFGSINEQFF.